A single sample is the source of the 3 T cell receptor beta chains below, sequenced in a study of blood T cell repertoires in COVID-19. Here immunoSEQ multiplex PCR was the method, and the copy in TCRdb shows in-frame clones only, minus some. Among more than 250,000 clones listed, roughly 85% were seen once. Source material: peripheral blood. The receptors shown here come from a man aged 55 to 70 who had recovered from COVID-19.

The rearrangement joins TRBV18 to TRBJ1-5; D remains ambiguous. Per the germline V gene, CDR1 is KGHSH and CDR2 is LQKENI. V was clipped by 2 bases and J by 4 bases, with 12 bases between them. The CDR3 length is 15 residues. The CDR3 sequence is CASSPSRRENQPQHF. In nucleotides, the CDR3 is TGTGCCAGCTCACCATCACGGAGGGAAAATCAGCCCCAGCATTTT.

The CDR3 nucleotides are TGTGCCAGCAGTCCCCCGAGGGGCGGGACCACAGATACGCAGTATTTT. Protein product: CASSPPRGGTTDTQYF. The chain carries TRBV6-8 and TRBJ2-3, with D perhaps TRBD2 (6 bases). Germline V CDR1 and CDR2: MNHGY, SAAAGT. The CDR3 length is 16 residues. V was shortened by 5 bases and J by 2 bases, with 17 bases between the two germline ends.

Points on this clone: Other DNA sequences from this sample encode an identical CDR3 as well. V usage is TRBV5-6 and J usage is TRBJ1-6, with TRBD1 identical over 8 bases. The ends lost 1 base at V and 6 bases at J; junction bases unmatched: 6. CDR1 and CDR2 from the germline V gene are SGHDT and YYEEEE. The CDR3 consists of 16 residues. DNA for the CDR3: TGTGCCAGCAGCTTGTCCGGACAGGGTTTTAATTCACCCCTCCACTTT. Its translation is CASSLSGQGFNSPLHF.